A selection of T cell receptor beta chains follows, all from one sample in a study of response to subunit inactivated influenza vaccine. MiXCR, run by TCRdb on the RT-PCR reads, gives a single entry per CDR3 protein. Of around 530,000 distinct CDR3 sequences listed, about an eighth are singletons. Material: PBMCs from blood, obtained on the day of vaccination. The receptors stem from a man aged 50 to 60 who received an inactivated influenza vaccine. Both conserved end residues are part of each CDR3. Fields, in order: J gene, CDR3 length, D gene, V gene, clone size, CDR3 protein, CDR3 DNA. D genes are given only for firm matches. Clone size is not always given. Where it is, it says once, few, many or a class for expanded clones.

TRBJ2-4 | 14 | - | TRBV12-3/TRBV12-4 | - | CASSQPDSKNIQYF | TGTGCCAGCAGCCAACCTGACAGCAAAAACATTCAGTACTTC
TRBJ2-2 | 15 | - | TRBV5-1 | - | CASREGDLNTGELFF | TGCGCCAGCAGGGAAGGGGACCTGAACACCGGGGAGCTGTTTTTT
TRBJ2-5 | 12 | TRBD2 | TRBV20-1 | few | CSVRSGKETQYF | TGCAGTGTCCGTAGCGGGAAAGAGACCCAGTACTTC
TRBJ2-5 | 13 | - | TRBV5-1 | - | CASSGDMRETQYF | TGCGCCAGCAGCGGGGACATGAGGGAGACCCAGTACTTC
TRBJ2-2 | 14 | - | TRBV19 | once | CASSWDFGTGELFF | TGTGCCAGTAGTTGGGATTTTGGCACCGGGGAGCTGTTTTTT
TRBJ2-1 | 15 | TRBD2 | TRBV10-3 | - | CAISESTSGGGEQFF | TGTGCCATCAGTGAGTCCACTAGCGGGGGAGGTGAGCAGTTCTTC
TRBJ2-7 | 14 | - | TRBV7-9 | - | CASSLVNTNYEQYF | TGTGCCAGCAGCTTAGTAAATACGAACTACGAGCAGTACTTC
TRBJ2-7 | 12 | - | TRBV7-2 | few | CASSASNDEQYF | TGTGCCAGCAGCGCCTCTAACGACGAGCAGTACTTC
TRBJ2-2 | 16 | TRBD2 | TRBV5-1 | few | CASSFASGRNTGELFF | TGCGCCAGCAGCTTTGCTAGCGGGAGAAACACCGGGGAGCTGTTTTTT
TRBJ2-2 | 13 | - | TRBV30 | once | CAWRISPTGELFF | TGTGCCTGGAGAATTAGCCCAACCGGGGAGCTGTTTTTT
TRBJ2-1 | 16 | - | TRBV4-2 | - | CASSPGNLGSYNEQFF | TGTGCCAGCAGCCCAGGTAACCTAGGCAGCTACAATGAGCAGTTCTTC
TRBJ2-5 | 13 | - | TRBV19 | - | CASSPSRSETQYF | TGTGCCAGTAGTCCCTCCAGGTCAGAGACCCAGTACTTC
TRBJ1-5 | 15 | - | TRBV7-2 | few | CASSLSRNGNQPQHF | TGTGCCAGCAGCTTGAGCAGGAATGGCAATCAGCCCCAGCATTTT
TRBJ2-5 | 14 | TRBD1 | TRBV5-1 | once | CATSRQGPQETQYF | TGCGCCACCTCTAGACAGGGGCCCCAAGAGACCCAGTACTTC
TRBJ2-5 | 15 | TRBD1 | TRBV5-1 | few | CASSLAGTGRETQYF | TGCGCCAGCAGCTTGGCCGGGACAGGGAGAGAGACCCAGTACTTC
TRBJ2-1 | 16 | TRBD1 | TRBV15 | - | CATSRARQGADNEQFF | TGTGCCACCAGCAGAGCTCGGCAGGGGGCTGACAATGAGCAGTTCTTC
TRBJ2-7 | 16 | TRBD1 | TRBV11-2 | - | CASSFTVGTGSYEQYF | TGTGCCAGCAGCTTCACCGTGGGGACAGGCTCCTACGAGCAGTACTTC
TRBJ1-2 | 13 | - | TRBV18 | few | CASSPPSEDGYTF | TGTGCCAGCTCACCACCCAGTGAGGATGGCTACACCTTC
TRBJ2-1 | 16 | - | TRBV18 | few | CASSPTVPSVYNEQFF | TGTGCCAGCTCACCTACTGTGCCTAGCGTTTACAATGAGCAGTTCTTC
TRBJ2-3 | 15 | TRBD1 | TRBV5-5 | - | CASSLSTGSTDTQYF | TGTGCCAGCAGCTTGTCGACAGGGAGCACAGATACGCAGTATTTT
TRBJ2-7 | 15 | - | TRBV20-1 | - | CSARDTASHSYEQYF | TGCAGTGCTAGAGATACGGCCTCCCATTCCTACGAGCAGTACTTC
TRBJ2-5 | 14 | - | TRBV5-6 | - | CASSAGNRMETQYF | TGTGCCAGCAGCGCCGGTAATAGGATGGAGACCCAGTACTTC
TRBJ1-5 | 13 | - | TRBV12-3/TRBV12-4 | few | CASSFRGHQPQHF | TGTGCCAGCAGTTTTCGGGGGCACCAGCCCCAGCATTTT
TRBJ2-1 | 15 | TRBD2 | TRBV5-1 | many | CASSLSGRALNEQFF | TGCGCCAGCAGCCTTAGCGGGAGGGCCCTCAATGAGCAGTTCTTC
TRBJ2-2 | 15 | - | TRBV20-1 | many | CSARPRETNTGELFF | TGCAGTGCTCGCCCACGGGAAACGAACACCGGGGAGCTGTTTTTT
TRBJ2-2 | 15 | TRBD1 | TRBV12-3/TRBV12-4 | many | CASTLGQGGTGELFF | TGTGCCAGCACCCTTGGACAGGGAGGCACCGGGGAGCTGTTTTTT
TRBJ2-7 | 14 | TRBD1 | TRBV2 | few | CASRDRAMSYEQYF | TGTGCCAGCAGAGACAGGGCGATGTCCTACGAGCAGTACTTC
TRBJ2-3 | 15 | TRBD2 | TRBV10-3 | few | CAISLTSGGAATQYF | TGTGCCATCAGCCTTACTAGCGGGGGGGCCGCTACGCAGTATTTT
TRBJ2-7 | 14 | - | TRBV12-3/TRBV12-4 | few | CASSFKVPTYEQYF | TGTGCCAGCAGTTTCAAAGTCCCTACCTACGAGCAGTACTTC
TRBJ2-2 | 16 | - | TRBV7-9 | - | CASSLVGSRNTGELFF | TGTGCCAGCAGCTTAGTAGGGAGTAGGAACACCGGGGAGCTGTTTTTT
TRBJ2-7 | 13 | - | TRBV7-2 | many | CASSLLLVHEQYF | TGTGCCAGCAGCTTGCTTCTCGTTCACGAGCAGTACTTC
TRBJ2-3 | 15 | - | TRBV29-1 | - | CSVEWFEHGTDTQYF | TGCAGCGTTGAATGGTTCGAGCACGGCACAGATACGCAGTATTTT
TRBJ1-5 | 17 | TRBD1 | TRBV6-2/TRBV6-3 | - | CASSSTGTQYSNQPQHF | TGTGCCAGCAGTTCGACAGGGACCCAATATAGCAATCAGCCCCAGCATTTT
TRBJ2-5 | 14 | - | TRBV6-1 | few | CASSEALHGETQYF | TGTGCCAGCAGTGAAGCGTTACATGGGGAGACCCAGTACTTC
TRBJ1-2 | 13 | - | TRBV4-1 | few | CASSHAGNYGYTF | TGCGCCAGCAGCCACGCAGGGAACTATGGCTACACCTTC
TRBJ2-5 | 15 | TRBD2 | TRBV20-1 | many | CSPLSGGGGAETQYF | TGCAGCCCTCTTTCCGGGGGCGGGGGGGCGGAGACCCAGTACTTC
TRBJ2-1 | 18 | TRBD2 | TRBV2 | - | CASTAGLAGSGIHNEQFF | TGTGCCAGCACGGCGGGGCTAGCGGGAAGTGGGATTCACAATGAGCAGTTCTTC
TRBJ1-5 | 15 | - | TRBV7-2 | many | CASSSPPGHNQPQHF | TGTGCCAGCAGCTCACCACCGGGCCACAATCAGCCCCAGCATTTT
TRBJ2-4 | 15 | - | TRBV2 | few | CASTSEGTSVNIQYF | TGTGCCAGCACCTCAGAAGGGACCTCAGTGAACATTCAGTACTTC
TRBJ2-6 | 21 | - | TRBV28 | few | CASSYGGPRLAIYSGANVLTF | TGTGCCAGCAGTTATGGCGGACCCCGGCTAGCGATCTACTCTGGGGCCAACGTCCTGACTTTC
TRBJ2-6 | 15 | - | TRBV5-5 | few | CASSLQSSGANVLTF | TGTGCCAGCAGCTTACAGAGCTCTGGGGCCAACGTCCTGACTTTC
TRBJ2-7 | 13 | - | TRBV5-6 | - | CASSFSRVSEQYF | TGTGCCAGCAGCTTTTCCCGGGTCAGCGAGCAGTACTTC
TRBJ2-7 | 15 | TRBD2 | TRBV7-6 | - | CASSPGEGLTYEQYF | TGTGCCAGCAGCCCGGGGGAGGGGTTAACCTACGAGCAGTACTTC
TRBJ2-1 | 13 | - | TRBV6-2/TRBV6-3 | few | CASSISTSYEQFF | TGTGCCAGCAGTATCTCCACTAGCTATGAGCAGTTCTTC
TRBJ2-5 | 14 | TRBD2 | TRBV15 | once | CATSIAGGQETQYF | TGTGCCACCTCGATAGCGGGTGGGCAAGAGACCCAGTACTTC
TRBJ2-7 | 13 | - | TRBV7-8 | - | CASSLPPGFQQCF | TGTGCCAGCAGCTTACCCCCAGGGTTTCAGCAGTGCTTC
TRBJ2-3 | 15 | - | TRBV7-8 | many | CASSPSGGDGGTQYF | TGTGCCAGCAGCCCCAGCGGAGGGGATGGTGGTACGCAGTATTTT
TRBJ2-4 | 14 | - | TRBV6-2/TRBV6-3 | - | CASSFNRDRNVQYF | TGTGCCAGCAGCTTTAACCGGGACCGGAACGTTCAGTACTTC
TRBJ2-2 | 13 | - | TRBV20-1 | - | CSASKSNTGELFF | TGCAGTGCTAGTAAATCGAACACCGGGGAGCTGTTTTTT
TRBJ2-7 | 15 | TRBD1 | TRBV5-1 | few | CASRPSGTGTHEQYF | TGCGCCAGCAGACCCTCCGGGACAGGGACCCACGAGCAGTACTTC
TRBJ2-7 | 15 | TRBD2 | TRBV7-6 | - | CASSSPSDSGGEEYF | TGTGCCAGCAGCTCTCCATCAGACTCGGGAGGCGAGGAGTACTTC
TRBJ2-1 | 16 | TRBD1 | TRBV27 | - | CASSLLPGQGNNEQFF | TGTGCCAGCAGTTTACTCCCGGGACAGGGAAACAATGAGCAGTTCTTC
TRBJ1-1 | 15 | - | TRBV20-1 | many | CSAKGSLDLNTEAFF | TGCAGTGCCAAGGGTAGCCTGGACCTCAACACTGAAGCTTTCTTT
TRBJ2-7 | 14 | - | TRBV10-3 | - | CAISESNHNYEQYF | TGTGCCATCAGTGAGTCAAACCATAACTACGAGCAGTACTTC
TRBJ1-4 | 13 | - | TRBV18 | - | CASSPRSYEKLFF | TGTGCCAGCTCACCTAGGAGTTATGAAAAACTGTTTTTT
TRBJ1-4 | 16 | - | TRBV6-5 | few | CASSYVQSATNEKLFF | TGTGCCAGCAGTTACGTCCAGTCGGCAACTAATGAAAAACTGTTTTTT
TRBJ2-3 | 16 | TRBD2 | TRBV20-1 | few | CSARARDYLGTDTQYF | TGCAGTGCTAGAGCTAGGGACTACTTAGGCACAGATACGCAGTATTTT
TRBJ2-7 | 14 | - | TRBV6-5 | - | CASSYSLRAPKQYF | TGTGCCAGCAGTTACTCGTTAAGGGCCCCGAAGCAGTACTTC
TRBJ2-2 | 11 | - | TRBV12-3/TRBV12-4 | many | CASSYSGELFF | TGTGCCAGCAGTTATTCCGGGGAGCTGTTTTTT
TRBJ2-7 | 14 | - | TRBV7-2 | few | CASSVGSQDYEQYF | TGTGCCAGCAGCGTCGGCAGTCAGGACTACGAGCAGTACTTC